The clone carrying this T cell receptor beta chain was recorded at least ten times. Its antigen is currently unknown. The entry originates in a study of blood T cells in healthy people across ages. Study-level results: Estimated diversity, derived from one million T cells, was regarded as an underestimate.

With a J-beta primer mix and a sample-barcoded 5' primer, a second PCR ran roughly 6 to 12 cycles. TCRdb independently ran MiXCR on the 5' RACE reads; one entry per CDR3 protein. Here the sample spans fewer than 700,000 distinct CDR3 sequences, around 48% being singletons. The sequenced sample consisted of blood. The source of this sequence is a man older than 75 in good health.

CDR3 sequence: CASSPRRPSQETQYF. The CDR3 DNA reads TGTGCCAGCAGCCCGAGACGACCTTCCCAAGAGACCCAGTACTTC. The chain carries TRBV7-9 and TRBJ2-5, with D unclear. V was pared by 5 bases and J by 1 base, with 14 bases between. CDR1 and CDR2 (germline): SEHNR, FQNEAQ (reference sequence). The CDR3 spans 15 residues. Full variable domain (missing parts from reference TRBV7-9 and TRBJ2-5): DTGVSQNPRHKITKRGQNVTFRCDPISEHNRLYWYRQTLGQGPEFLTYFQNEAQLEKSRLLSDRFSAERPKGSFSTLEIQRTEQGDSAMYLCASSPRRPSQETQYFGPGTRLLVL.